The table lists the clone carrying this T cell receptor (beta chain) with a few counts. What it binds is not known. Treatment of any kind had been given to no patient before thyroid surgery. This entry belongs to a study of metastatic and nonmetastatic thyroid tumors. Study at large: Repertoire data that came from the blood and tumor or nodule tissue of malignant and benign thyroid patients were compared.

Regarding the study as a whole: In both blood and tumor samples, TCR beta diversity was reported significantly higher for malignant than benign nodules.

The CDR3 has 13 amino acids. Deletions cut 2 bases from V and 9 bases from J, with 12 bases between. In the original analysis: Variation in CDR3 across clinicopathological groups served as the basis for constructing a distant-metastasis classifier in papillary thyroid cancer. TCRdb re-clonotyped the PCR reads via MiXCR. The V and J calls and clone size come from TCRdb's table, not from the authors' own analysis. The sample records about 9,400 clones, 31% being singletons. The chain is built from TRBV12-3 or TRBV12-4 and TRBJ2-3; D ambiguous. Sequencing input: adjacent normal tissue. The source of this sequence is a female donor with papillary thyroid cancer or a benign thyroid nodule (not recorded which). Some clones in this sample may be carry-over from other donors' samples. DNA of the CDR3: TGTGCCAGCAGTTTAAACCGCATGGGGACGCAGTATTTT. This gives the protein CASSLNRMGTQYF.